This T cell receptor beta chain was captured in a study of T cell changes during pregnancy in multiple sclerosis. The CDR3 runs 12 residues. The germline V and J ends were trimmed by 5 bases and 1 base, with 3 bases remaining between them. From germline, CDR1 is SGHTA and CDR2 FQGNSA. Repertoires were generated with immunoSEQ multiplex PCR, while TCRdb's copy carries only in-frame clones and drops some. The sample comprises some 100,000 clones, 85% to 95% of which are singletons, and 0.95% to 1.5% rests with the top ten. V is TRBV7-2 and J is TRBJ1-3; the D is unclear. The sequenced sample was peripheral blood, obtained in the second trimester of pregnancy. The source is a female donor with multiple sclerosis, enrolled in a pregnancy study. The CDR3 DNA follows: TGTGCCAGCAGCCGTTCTGGAAACACCATATATTTT. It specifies CASSRSGNTIYF.